These 12 T cell receptor beta chains came from one sample sequenced in a study of blood T cells in healthy people across ages. Using a J-beta primer mix together with a sample-barcoded 5' primer, a second PCR was run for roughly 6 to 11 cycles. TCRdb re-called the 5' RACE reads through MiXCR, storing one row per CDR3 protein. Counted here are fewer than 1,200,000 distinct CDR3 sequences, approximately 25% occurring once; the ten biggest clones make up 0.65% to 0.75%. The same data also contributed to another study, on T cells of mothers and their children.

What was sequenced was blood. These receptor sequences come from a girl aged 2-10 years in good health.

This clonotype has a handful of counts. V gene TRBV5-1 combines with J gene TRBJ1-1, with D uncertain. The CDR3 has 12 amino acids. Trimming cost V 6 bases and J 2 bases, with 8 bases left between them. The V gene's germline CDR1 is SGHRS and CDR2 YFSETQ. The chain's CDR3 is CASNMPNTEAFF. The DNA for the CDR3 is TGCGCCAGCAACATGCCAAACACTGAAGCTTTCTTT.

CDR3 loop: CASSFMGFSYGYTF. CDR3 nucleotide sequence: TGTGCCAGCAGTTTCATGGGTTTTAGCTATGGCTACACCTTC. V usage is TRBV12-3 or TRBV12-4 and J usage is TRBJ1-2; no definite D call. The CDR3 sequence is 14 residues long. The V end was cut by 3 bases, the J end by 4 bases, with 12 bases between.

The table lists this clonotype with a few counts. The chain recombines TRBV6-5 with TRBJ2-3; tentative D call: TRBD1 (5 bases). CDR1 MNHEY and CDR2 SVGAGI come from the germline V gene. The V end lost 2 bases, the J end lost 0 bases, and 12 bases lay between the germline ends. The CDR3 covers 16 residues. For the CDR3, the DNA is TGTGCCAGCAGTTACAACAAGGGGTCTAGCACAGATACGCAGTATTTT. The encoded protein is CASSYNKGSSTDTQYF.

This clonotype was counted only a few times. This rearrangement joins TRBV11-2 to TRBJ2-5, with 12 bases aligning to TRBD2. The last part of the DNA fits TRBJ2-7 better; the J call may be wrong. Germline assignment: CDR1 SGHAT and CDR2 FQNNGV. CDR3 length equals 15 residues. The CDR3 DNA follows: TGTGCCAGCAGCTTAGGCCCTAGCGGGAGGGCCGAGCAGTACTTC. As protein: CASSLGPSGRAEQYF.

The gene calls are TRBV7-2 and TRBJ2-5, with a tentative D call TRBD1 (6 bases). The V end lost 5 bases, the J end lost 2 bases, and 12 bases lay between the germline ends. Germline CDR1 is SGHTA and CDR2 is FQGNSA. The CDR3 is 14 residues long. The CDR3 spells CASSPHRDQETQYF. CDR3 in DNA: TGTGCCAGCAGCCCCCACAGGGATCAAGAGACCCAGTACTTC.

This clonotype came up a few times. The gene calls are TRBV27 and TRBJ2-3; D is unresolved. Trimming stripped 2 bases from V and 3 bases from J, with 12 bases between. CDR1 is MNHEY and CDR2 is SMNVEV in the germline V gene (reference sequence). The CDR3 contains 15 residues. Here the CDR3 reads CASSLGRSPTDTQYF. The CDR3, as DNA: TGTGCCAGCAGTTTAGGACGGTCTCCTACAGATACGCAGTATTTT.

This clonotype showed up just a few times. The gene calls are TRBV12-3 or TRBV12-4 and TRBJ1-6; D is possibly TRBD1 (6 bases). The CDR3 extends over 14 amino acids. Between the trimmed V and J ends, which lost 5 bases and 10 bases, there was a span of 15 bases. The CDR3 DNA reads as TGTGCCAGCAGTCCGGGACAAAGAAGGTCACCCCTCCACTTT. Protein: CASSPGQRRSPLHF.

The genes are TRBV28 and TRBJ2-5, with 7 bases identical to TRBD2. The DNA end favors TRBJ2-1, so the J call may be wrong. The CDR3 runs to 15 residues. CDR1 is MDHEN, CDR2 SYDVKM, per germline. CDR3 residues: CASSLSGTFYNEQFF. The CDR3 DNA sequence: TGTGCCAGCAGTCTAAGCGGGACCTTCTACAATGAGCAGTTCTTC.

This clonotype was counted between two and nine times. This rearrangement joins TRBV28 to TRBJ2-4, with D hard to call. The CDR3 consists of 15 residues. V was clipped by 3 bases and J by 4 bases, with 13 bases between them. Per germline, CDR1 MDHEN and CDR2 SYDVKM. The CDR3 spells CASSFRFDGKNIQYF. CDR3 nucleotides: TGTGCCAGCAGTTTCCGGTTTGACGGAAAAAACATTCAGTACTTC.

The chain joins TRBV29-1 to TRBJ1-2; D is unclear. Germline V lookup: CDR1 SQVTM, CDR2 ANQGSEA. The V and J ends lost 7 bases and 7 bases respectively, with 19 bases between them. The CDR3 runs 13 residues. The DNA of the CDR3 is TGCAGCGGTGATATTGGGCAGAGGCCTGGCTACACCTTC. Its protein is CSGDIGQRPGYTF.

This rearrangement joins TRBV12-3 or TRBV12-4 to TRBJ2-5; a possible D gene is TRBD1 (6 bases). The DNA end favors TRBJ2-1, so the J call may be wrong. The CDR3 totals 15 residues. CDR3 in amino acids: CASKGVLLTHNEQFF. The CDR3 DNA reads as TGTGCTTCCAAGGGGGTCCTGTTGACCCACAATGAGCAGTTCTTC.

This chain joins TRBV7-9 and TRBJ2-1, with 7 bases fitting TRBD1. Germline loops: CDR1 SEHNR, CDR2 FQNEAQ (reference sequence). J gave up 5 bases and V 4 bases, and 14 bases lay outside the gene matches. The CDR3 loop spans 17 amino acids. The CDR3 loop reads CASSSPPHRGRHNEQFF. In DNA, the CDR3 is TGTGCCAGCAGCTCCCCCCCACACAGGGGTAGACACAATGAGCAGTTCTTC.